This T cell receptor beta chain was profiled in a study of T cells after yellow fever vaccination. Whole-study results and caveats: Contamination of FACS-sorted repertoires by abundant clonotypes from the bulk population could occur. Among primary-vaccination clones, most reappeared after the booster, at 95% to 96% for CD4 and 88% for CD8.

TCRdb fed the 5' RACE reads into MiXCR, producing one record per CDR3 protein. The sample records some 420,000 distinct CDR3 sequences, approximately 19% being singletons. This clonotype was counted once. Its antigen is not identified. This sample comprised PBMCs, obtained before the yellow fever booster vaccination. The sequence was collected from a man between 18 and 29 years old who received the YFV17D yellow fever vaccine.

The CDR3 sequence is CASSEFPGTPQHF. CDR3 sequence (DNA): TGTGCCAGCAGTGAGTTTCCAGGGACACCCCAGCATTTT. The chain carries TRBV2 and TRBJ1-5, with a tentative D call TRBD1 (6 bases). Trimming took 3 bases from V and 10 from J, leaving 13 bases between them. The CDR3 is 13 residues long. Looked up from germline, CDR1 is SNHLY and CDR2 is FYNNEI.